The 17 T cell receptor beta chains in this list originate from one sample, sequenced in a study of spatial heterogeneity in lung cancer. Overall study findings and caveats: Counts of expanded alpha and beta TCRs within tumors tracked the tumor nonsynonymous mutation count.

Their antigens remain unidentified. A single record per CDR3 protein comes from TCRdb applying MiXCR to the 5' RACE reads. The sample shows around 100,000 distinct CDR3 sequences, 4.4% of them seen only once. Time point reported: sample taken at primary tumor resection. This sample comprised lung tumor tissue, obtained at surgery. The receptors shown here come from a male donor with early-stage non-small cell lung cancer.

In its sample, this clonotype was seen many times. The genes are TRBV28 and TRBJ2-1, with 7 bases that match TRBD2. Germline CDR1 is MDHEN and CDR2 is SYDVKM. Germline trimming cut 5 bases from V and 7 bases from J; bases unmatched to any gene: 14. The CDR3 is made up of 16 amino acids. The CDR3 bases are TGTGCCAGCAGTCCCGCCCCCTGGGACTACCTTAATGAGCAGTTCTTC. It codes for CASSPAPWDYLNEQFF.

This clonotype was picked up many times. The chain is built from TRBV3-1 and TRBJ1-3; no clear D. This CDR3 is built from 12 residues. The ends were cut back, 1 base at V and 5 bases at J, with 3 bases in the middle. Germline values: CDR1 LGHDT, CDR2 YNNKEL (reference sequence). The CDR3 DNA reads TGTGCCAGCAGCCAAGCCAGAAACACCATATATTTT. It yields the protein CASSQARNTIYF.

This clonotype was seen ten or more times. This chain uses TRBV29-1 with TRBJ1-2; maybe TRBD1 (5 bases). CDR3 length equals 15 residues. V shed 4 bases and J shed 4 bases, with 19 bases lying between them. The germline V gene encodes CDR1 SQVTM and CDR2 ANQGSEA. The CDR3 is CSVASDEGLGYGYTF. In nucleotides, the CDR3 is TGCAGCGTTGCTTCAGACGAGGGACTCGGCTATGGCTACACCTTC.

In its sample, this clonotype was seen many times. The V call is TRBV20-1, the J call TRBJ2-5; possibly TRBD2 for D (7 bases). Germline CDR1 and CDR2: DFQATT and SNEGSKA (reference sequence). CDR3 size: 15 residues. Trimming cost V 7 bases and J 5 bases, with 23 bases left between them. DNA for the CDR3: TGCAGTGTCCAACCGGGGAGGGGGGGTATGGAGACCCAGTACTTC. It codes for CSVQPGRGGMETQYF.

This clonotype appeared many times. The chain recombines TRBV5-1 with TRBJ1-2; D not resolved. The CDR3 runs 13 residues. CDR1 is SGHRS and CDR2 is YFSETQ in the germline V gene. With 4 bases removed from V and 1 base from J, the gap between germline ends came to 8 bases. The CDR3 sequence: CASSPTLNYGYTF. CDR3 coding DNA: TGCGCCAGCAGCCCCACCCTTAACTATGGCTACACCTTC.

Many counts were recorded for this clonotype. This rearrangement joins TRBV20-1 to TRBJ2-3; TRBD2 agrees at 12 bases. The junction had 4 bases not matched to a gene; V was cut back by 1 base and J by 2 bases. This CDR3 comprises 16 residues. Looked up from germline, CDR1 is DFQATT and CDR2 is SNEGSKA (reference sequence). CDR3 sequence: CSARVLAGGLTDTQYF. The CDR3 region has the DNA TGCAGTGCTAGAGTCCTAGCGGGAGGGCTCACAGATACGCAGTATTTT.

In this sample, this clonotype turned up many times. The chain couples TRBV6-1 to TRBJ1-5; maybe TRBD1 (6 bases). This CDR3 region has 13 residues. The V end was cut by 10 bases, the J end by 5 bases, with 15 bases between. Germline CDR1 reads MNHNS; CDR2 reads SASEGT. The CDR3 coding sequence is TGTGCCACCGAACAGGGAATCTATCAGCCCCAGCATTTT. This encodes CATEQGIYQPQHF.

This clonotype was seen repeatedly, ten times or more. V is TRBV20-1 and J is TRBJ2-2; no firm D call. The V gene lost 2 bases and the J gene lost 10 bases, with 8 bases spanning the gap. The CDR3 contains 11 residues. Germline lookup yields CDR1 DFQATT and CDR2 SNEGSKA (reference sequence). This chain's CDR3 is CSARRYSELFF. The CDR3 coding sequence is TGCAGTGCTAGACGTTATTCGGAGCTGTTTTTT.

The V call is TRBV5-6, the J call TRBJ2-5, with D perhaps matching TRBD2 (5 bases). Deletions cut 3 bases from V and 0 bases from J, with 12 bases between. The CDR3 sequence is 15 residues long. In germline, CDR1 is SGHDT, CDR2 YYEEEE. Written as DNA, the CDR3 is TGTGCCAGCAGCTCTCAGGACTGGTACCAAGAGACCCAGTACTTC. It is translated as CASSSQDWYQETQYF. The full variable domain, its missing parts supplied by reference TRBV5-6 and TRBJ2-5, is DAGVTQSPTHLIKTRGQQVTLRCSPKSGHDTVSWYQQALGQGPQFIFQYYEEEERQRGNFPDRFSGHQFPNYSSELNVNALLLGDSALYLCASSSQDWYQETQYFGPGTRLLVL.

The sample holds many counts of this clonotype. The chain carries TRBV29-1 and TRBJ2-2; 9 positions agree with TRBD1. The length of the CDR3 is 15 residues. J lost 7 bases, V lost 0 bases, and 6 bases had no gene match. Germline assignment: CDR1 SQVTM and CDR2 ANQGSEA. The DNA of the CDR3 is TGCAGCGTTGAAGAGCCGGGACAGGGATACGGGGAGCTGTTTTTT. Its protein is CSVEEPGQGYGELFF.

The rearrangement uses TRBV18 and TRBJ2-2; D perhaps matches TRBD1 (6 bases). With 3 bases removed from V and 0 bases from J, the gap between germline ends came to 11 bases. This CDR3 comprises 16 residues. The germline V gene has CDR1 KGHSH and CDR2 LQKENI. The CDR3 region is CASSPEDSANTGELFF. In DNA form, the CDR3 reads TGTGCCAGCTCACCGGAGGACAGCGCGAACACCGGGGAGCTGTTTTTT.

The rearrangement links TRBV30 to TRBJ2-1; TRBD1 is a possible D gene (6 bases). CDR1 and CDR2 from the germline V gene are GTSNPN and SVGIG (reference sequence). CDR3 length: 13 residues. V was trimmed by 4 bases and J by 8 bases, leaving 15 bases between them. The chain's CDR3 is CAWNRGGEDEQFF. In DNA, the CDR3 is TGTGCCTGGAACAGAGGGGGAGAGGATGAGCAGTTCTTC.

This clonotype was detected many times. The DNA for the CDR3 is TGTGCCAGCAGCAGACAGATTAACACTGAAGCTTTCTTT. The encoded protein is CASSRQINTEAFF. V usage is TRBV7-2 and J usage is TRBJ1-1; TRBD1 might be the D (5 bases). V dropped 5 bases and J dropped 2 bases, with 9 bases sitting between them. Germline loops: CDR1 SGHTA, CDR2 FQGNSA. The CDR3 loop spans 13 amino acids. The full variable domain, rest sourced from reference TRBV7-2 and TRBJ1-1, is GAGVSQSPSNKVTEKGKDVELRCDPISGHTALYWYRQSLGQGLEFLIYFQGNSAPDKSGLPSDRFSAERTGGSVSTLTIQRTQQEDSAVYLCASSRQINTEAFFGQGTRLTVV.

This clonotype has a count of ten or more. The rearrangement links TRBV10-2 to TRBJ2-5; D ambiguous. The V gene's germline CDR1 is WSHSY and CDR2 SAAADI. Trimming removed 7 bases from V and 4 bases from J, with 10 bases in between. This CDR3 is 12 amino acids long. Here the CDR3 DNA reads TGCGCCAGCACCGAGACCAGAGAGACCCAGTACTTC. Translation: CASTETRETQYF.

This clonotype was observed a few times. V gene TRBV5-5 combines with J gene TRBJ2-3; 7 bases agree with TRBD2. The CDR3 has 15 residues. The V gene end was trimmed by 5 bases and the J gene end by 1 base; junction bases not matched to a gene: 7. Germline V gene data show CDR1 as SGHKS and CDR2 as YYEKEE (reference sequence). The CDR3 DNA reads TGTGCCAGCAGACCTCCTAGCGGACGCACAGATACGCAGTATTTT. Amino acids: CASRPPSGRTDTQYF.

On this clonotype itself: A read error is possible here, since a much larger clone lies one base away. This sequence joins TRBV11-3 and TRBJ1-4, with TRBD1 matching 11 bases. Trimming at V came to 5 bases and at J to 7 bases, leaving 3 bases not matched to a gene. This CDR3 spans 14 amino acids. Germline assignment: CDR1 SGHNT and CDR2 YENEEA. Here the CDR3 reads CASSPGTGGEKLFF. CDR3 sequence (DNA): TGTGCCAGCAGCCCCGGGACAGGGGGTGAAAAACTGTTTTTT.

There are many counts of this clonotype. The DNA for the CDR3 is TGTGCCATCAGTAGCGGGGCCATTGACAATGAGCAGTTCTTC. It yields the protein CAISSGAIDNEQFF. The chain employs TRBV10-3 and TRBJ2-1, with TRBD2 identical over 7 bases. The junction had 6 bases not matched to a gene; V was cut back by 5 bases and J by 5 bases. The CDR3 loop spans 14 amino acids. CDR1 and CDR2 from the germline V gene are ENHRY and SYGVKD.